This T cell receptor beta chain was observed in a study of blood T cell repertoires in COVID-19. V shed 7 bases and J shed 3 bases, with 18 bases lying between them. CDR1 KGHDR and CDR2 SFDVKD come from the germline V gene. This CDR3 is 15 amino acids long. Authors' processing steps: Estimated nucleated cell counts came from reference gene primer amplification. TCRdb keeps only in-frame clones here, not all; method: immunoSEQ multiplex PCR. That table furnishes V, J and clone size, whereas the DNA furnished D and trimming. The sample holds 150,000 to 200,000 clones; 90% are singletons and the top ten take around 17%.

The material sequenced was peripheral blood. This TCR came from a man aged 55 to 70 with active or convalescent COVID-19. The J gene is TRBJ2-7, the V gene TRBV24-1, with D hard to call. The CDR3 DNA sequence: TGTGCCACCAGCACCGCGACGGAGTCTCACTACGAGCAGTACTTC. This gives the protein CATSTATESHYEQYF.